The subject of this entry is one T cell receptor beta chain. This sample was included in a study of blood T cell repertoires in COVID-19. From germline, CDR1 is LNHDA and CDR2 SQIVND (reference sequence). The CDR3 extends over 18 amino acids. V was clipped by 7 bases and J by 0 bases; unmatched bases: 11. Some clones are missing from TCRdb's copy, which holds only in-frame ones; the method was immunoSEQ multiplex PCR. The sample contains fewer than 250,000 clones, roughly 85% of which appear only once. Sample: peripheral blood. This TCR was recovered from a woman between 65 and 79 years old with active or convalescent COVID-19. The rearrangement links TRBV19 to TRBJ2-1; TRBD2 matches 11 bases. CDR3 coding DNA: TGTGCCAGTACTCCCGCTAGCGGGGGGCTTAGCTCCTACAATGAGCAGTTCTTC. Amino acids: CASTPASGGLSSYNEQFF.